Each of the 4 T cell receptor beta chains below was sequenced from the same sample in a study of blood T cell repertoires in COVID-19. This table comes from immunoSEQ multiplex PCR, and its TCRdb copy is limited to in-frame clones, with some not included. The sample has tens of thousands of clones; approximately 70% are singletons. Specimen: peripheral blood. All receptors come from an elderly man with acute or convalescent COVID-19.

This clone has more than one count but fewer than ten. The chain combines TRBV28 with TRBJ2-1; D ambiguous. This CDR3 is 15 amino acids long. Germline V gene data show CDR1 as MDHEN and CDR2 as SYDVKM. V shed 5 bases and J shed 0 bases, with 11 bases lying between them. CDR3 sequence: CASSPQRRSYNEQFF. The CDR3 DNA reads TGTGCCAGCAGTCCACAGAGACGCTCCTACAATGAGCAGTTCTTC.

The chain uses TRBV4-3 and TRBJ1-6; possible D gene TRBD1, 6 bases. CDR3 length: 17 amino acids. Germline CDR1 reads LGHNA; CDR2 reads YSLEER. V dropped 0 bases and J dropped 10 bases, with 19 bases sitting between them. As DNA, the CDR3 is TGCGCCAGCAGCCAAGATAGGACAGTCCCCGGGGGGTCACCCCTCCACTTT. Residues: CASSQDRTVPGGSPLHF.

The gene calls are TRBV9 and TRBJ1-1, with TRBD1 matching 7 bases. Per the germline V gene, CDR1 is SGDLS and CDR2 is YYNGEE. The CDR3 is 14 residues long. The junction had 8 bases not matched to a gene; V was cut back by 4 bases and J by 5 bases. The CDR3 spells CASSSIPGQTEAFF. CDR3 nucleotides: TGTGCCAGCAGCTCCATACCGGGACAGACTGAAGCTTTCTTT.

J is TRBJ2-7 and V is TRBV6-2 or TRBV6-3; the match to TRBD1 covers 7 bases. Germline CDR1 and CDR2: MNHEY and SVGEGT. V trimming: 6 bases; J trimming: 1 base; junction bases outside the gene matches: 6. CDR3 length: 14 residues. CDR3: CASSWGQPSYEQYF. Here the CDR3 DNA reads TGTGCCAGCAGCTGGGGACAGCCTTCCTACGAGCAGTACTTC.